The rows below give T cell receptor beta chains drawn from one sample of a study of shared clonotypes between healthy human individuals. The protocol was immunoSEQ multiplex PCR, while the TCRdb copy is restricted to in-frame clones and leaves out a portion. Of about 490,000 clones listed, about three quarters are singletons. Sample: PBMCs. These receptors originate from a woman in her 40s in good health. Some clones in this sample may be carry-over from other donors' samples. The CDR3 runs from the conserved cysteine through the conserved F or W. The order of the fields is D gene, clone size, V gene, J gene, CDR3 protein, CDR3 DNA. A D gene is named only where the DNA matches it firmly. Some rows mark clone size as missing; the rest say once, few, many or name a class of expanded clone.

>-|-|TRBV13|TRBJ1-3
CASSYTVMVGGNTIYF
TGTGCCAGCAGCTATACCGTTATGGTCGGTGGAAACACCATATATTTT
>TRBD2|-|TRBV30|TRBJ2-3
CAWSSGAGDTQYF
TGTGCCTGGAGTTCCGGAGCGGGGGATACGCAGTATTTT
>TRBD1|-|TRBV5-4|TRBJ2-3
CASSLDNRGSTDTQYF
TGTGCCAGCAGCTTGGATAACAGGGGGTCTACAGATACGCAGTATTTT
>-|-|TRBV2|TRBJ2-6
CASSDQGSGANVLTF
TGTGCCAGCAGTGACCAGGGATCTGGGGCCAACGTCCTGACTTTC
>-|-|TRBV10-3|TRBJ2-7
CAIAEGGDINEQYF
TGTGCCATCGCGGAAGGGGGAGACATTAACGAGCAGTACTTC
>-|-|TRBV28|TRBJ1-5
CASSPELDRDSNQPQHF
TGTGCCAGCAGTCCAGAACTCGACAGAGATAGCAATCAGCCCCAGCATTTT
>-|-|TRBV27|TRBJ2-7
CASSLGDKGYEQYF
TGTGCCAGCAGTTTGGGGGACAAAGGGTACGAGCAGTACTTC
>-|-|TRBV18|TRBJ1-5
CASSLSRGNQPQHF
TGTGCCAGCTCACTAAGCAGGGGAAATCAGCCCCAGCATTTT
>-|-|TRBV28|TRBJ2-3
CASSLFRGAGTDTQYF
TGTGCCAGCAGTTTATTCCGGGGGGCCGGCACAGATACGCAGTATTTT
>-|once|TRBV4-1|TRBJ2-3
CASSQRGGIAYTQYF
TGCGCCAGCAGCCAACGAGGAGGGATCGCCTATACGCAGTATTTT
>-|-|TRBV10-1|TRBJ2-7
CASSTGQNPYEQYF
TGCGCCAGCAGTACCGGACAGAACCCCTACGAGCAGTACTTC
>TRBD2|-|TRBV2|TRBJ2-1
CASKELAGGVIEQFF
TGTGCCAGCAAAGAACTAGCGGGAGGAGTTATTGAGCAGTTCTTC
>-|few|TRBV4-1|TRBJ1-4
CASTLEPGTEAKLFF
TGCGCCAGCACACTCGAGCCGGGGACGGAGGCAAAACTGTTTTTT
>TRBD1|-|TRBV28|TRBJ2-1
CASSLVAGGYEQFF
TGTGCCAGCAGTTTGGTAGCAGGGGGCTATGAGCAGTTCTTC
>-|few|TRBV6-6|TRBJ2-6
CATGSSGANVLTF
TGTGCCACCGGGAGCTCTGGGGCCAACGTCCTGACTTTC
>-|-|TRBV19|TRBJ1-5
CASSSGQGQLNQPQHF
TGTGCCAGTAGTAGTGGGCAGGGGCAGCTCAATCAGCCCCAGCATTTT
>-|-|TRBV4-2|TRBJ2-2
CASSLGLPNTGELFF
TGTGCCAGCAGCTTGGGCCTTCCGAACACCGGGGAGCTGTTTTTT
>-|-|TRBV7-9|TRBJ1-1
CASSLARNTEAFF
TGTGCCAGCAGCTTAGCTCGGAACACTGAAGCTTTCTTT
>TRBD1|-|TRBV5-1|TRBJ1-2
CASSLEGTATDGYTF
TGCGCCAGCAGCTTGGAAGGGACAGCAACGGATGGCTACACCTTC
>-|-|TRBV30|TRBJ2-4
CAWSVLLGTAKNIQYF
TGTGCCTGGAGTGTACTGTTGGGAACAGCCAAAAACATTCAGTACTTC
>TRBD2|-|TRBV29-1|TRBJ2-1
CSVEGTGLAGDSYNEQFF
TGCAGCGTTGAAGGCACGGGACTAGCGGGAGACTCCTACAATGAGCAGTTCTTC
>TRBD1|-|TRBV7-9|TRBJ2-7
CASSQTGGLTYEQYF
TGTGCCAGCAGCCAAACAGGGGGCCTAACCTACGAGCAGTACTTC
>-|-|TRBV19|TRBJ1-3
CASSGTDSGNTIYF
TGTGCCAGTAGCGGGACGGACTCTGGAAACACCATATATTTT
>-|once|TRBV6-1|TRBJ1-3
CASSGPLGNTIYF
TGTGCCAGCAGTGGCCCTCTCGGAAACACCATATATTTT
>-|few|TRBV30|TRBJ2-2
CAWSESTGELFF
TGTGCCTGGAGTGAATCCACCGGGGAGCTGTTTTTT
>-|-|TRBV7-8|TRBJ2-3
CASGEGADTQYF
TGTGCCAGCGGGGAGGGGGCAGATACGCAGTATTTT
>TRBD2|-|TRBV11-1|TRBJ2-7
CASGLARYEQYF
TGTGCCAGCGGACTAGCGCGCTACGAGCAGTACTTC